This T cell receptor (beta chain) was identified during a study of T cell responses to AZD1222 COVID-19 vaccine. Overall study findings and caveats: Recipients of two AZD1222 doses showed rising Spike-specific TCR breadth and depth. In a largely white British group with more females than males, clonal diversity was possibly underestimated.

CDR1 and CDR2 (germline): MNHEY, SMNVEV (reference sequence). Trimming cost V 5 bases and J 5 bases, with 5 bases left between them. The CDR3 runs 11 residues. Method: immunoSEQ multiplex PCR; TCRdb's copy keeps in-frame clones and lacks some. The top ten hold less than 9% of the sample, which has several thousand clones, over 75% seen once. About this clone itself: Its antigen remains unidentified.

This chain links TRBV27 with TRBJ2-3; perhaps TRBD1 as D (5 bases). The sequences come from peripheral blood, collected 28 days after the second AZD1222 dose. This receptor was obtained from an adult who received the AZD1222 COVID-19 vaccine. The DNA for the CDR3 is TGTGCCAGCAGTCAGGGAGATACGCAGTATTTT. It is translated as CASSQGDTQYF.